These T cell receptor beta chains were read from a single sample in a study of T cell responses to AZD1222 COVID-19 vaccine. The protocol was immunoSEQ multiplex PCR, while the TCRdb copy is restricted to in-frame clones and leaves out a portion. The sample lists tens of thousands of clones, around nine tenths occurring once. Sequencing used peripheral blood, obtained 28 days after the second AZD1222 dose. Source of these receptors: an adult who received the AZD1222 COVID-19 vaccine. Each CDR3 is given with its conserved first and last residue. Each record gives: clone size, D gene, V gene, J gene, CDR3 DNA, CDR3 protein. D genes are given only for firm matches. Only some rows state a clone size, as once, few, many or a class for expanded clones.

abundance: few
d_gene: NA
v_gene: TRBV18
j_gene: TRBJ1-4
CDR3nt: TGTGCCAGCTCACCGGGTAGTGGGAGTGAAAAACTGTTTTTT
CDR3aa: CASSPGSGSEKLFF

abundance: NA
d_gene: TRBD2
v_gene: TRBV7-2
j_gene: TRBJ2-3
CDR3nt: TGTGCCAGCAGCTTAACTAGGCTAGCGGGTAGCACAGATACGCAGTATTTT
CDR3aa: CASSLTRLAGSTDTQYF

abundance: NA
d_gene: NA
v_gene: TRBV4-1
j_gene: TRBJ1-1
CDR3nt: TGCGCCAGCAGCCAAGATGCGGGGACCACTGAAGCTTTCTTT
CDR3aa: CASSQDAGTTEAFF

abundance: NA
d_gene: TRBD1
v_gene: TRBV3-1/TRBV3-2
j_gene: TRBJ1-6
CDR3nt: TGTGCCAGCACCAGACAGGGAGATAATTCACCCCTCCACTTT
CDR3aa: CASTRQGDNSPLHF

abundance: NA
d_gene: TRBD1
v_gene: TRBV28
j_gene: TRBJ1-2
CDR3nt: TGTGCCAGCAGCCCCGGGACAGGGTTACGCTACACCTTC
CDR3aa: CASSPGTGLRYTF

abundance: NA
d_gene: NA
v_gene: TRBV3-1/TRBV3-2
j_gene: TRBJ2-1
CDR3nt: TGTGCCAGCAGCCAAGATACGGGAAAGTACAATGAGCAGTTCTTC
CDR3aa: CASSQDTGKYNEQFF

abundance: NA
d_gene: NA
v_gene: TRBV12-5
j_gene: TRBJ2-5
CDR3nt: TGTGCTAGTGGTGGGGGGGCACGCCGGGAGACCCAGTACTTC
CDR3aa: CASGGGARRETQYF

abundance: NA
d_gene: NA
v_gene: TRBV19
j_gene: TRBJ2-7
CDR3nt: TGTGCCAGCAAGGGGACGGGGAGCTACGAGCAGTACTTC
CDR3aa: CASKGTGSYEQYF

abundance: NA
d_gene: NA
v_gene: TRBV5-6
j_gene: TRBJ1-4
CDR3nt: TGTGCCAGCAGCTTGAGGTCAGCTAATGAAAAACTGTTTTTT
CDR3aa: CASSLRSANEKLFF

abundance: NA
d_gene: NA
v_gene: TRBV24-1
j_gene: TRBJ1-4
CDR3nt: TGTGCCACCAGTGATTTGACCAAAAACGGGGACACAGCTAATGAAAAACTGTTTTTT
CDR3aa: CATSDLTKNGDTANEKLFF

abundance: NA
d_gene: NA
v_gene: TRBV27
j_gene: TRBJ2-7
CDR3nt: TGTGCCAGCAGTTTTGCTGGTATTAAGTACGAGCAGTACTTC
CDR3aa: CASSFAGIKYEQYF

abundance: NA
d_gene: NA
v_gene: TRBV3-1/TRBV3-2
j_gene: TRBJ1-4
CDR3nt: TGTGCCAGCAGCGAGACTGCAACTAATGAAAAACTGTTTTTT
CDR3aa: CASSETATNEKLFF

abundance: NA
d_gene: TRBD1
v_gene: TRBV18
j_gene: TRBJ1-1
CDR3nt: TGTGCCAGCTCACCAGGGGGGGACAGCAGCCGCACTGAAGCTTTCTTT
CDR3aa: CASSPGGDSSRTEAFF

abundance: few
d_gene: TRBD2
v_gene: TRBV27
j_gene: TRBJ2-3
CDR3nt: TGTGCCAGCAGTCGGGACTATTTCGGGACAGATACGCAGTATTTT
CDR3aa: CASSRDYFGTDTQYF

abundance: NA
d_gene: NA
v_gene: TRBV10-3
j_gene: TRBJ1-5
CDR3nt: TGTGCCATCAGTGAGTCACCGTTGAATCAGCCCCAGCATTTT
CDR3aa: CAISESPLNQPQHF

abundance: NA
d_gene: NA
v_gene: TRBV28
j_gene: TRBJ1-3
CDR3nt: TGTGCCAGCAGTTTATTGGGCAGGCTCACTTCTGGAAACACCATATATTTT
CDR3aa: CASSLLGRLTSGNTIYF

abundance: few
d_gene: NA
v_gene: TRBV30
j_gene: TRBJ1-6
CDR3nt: TGTGCCTGGAGTATCCAGGGGTCCTCACCCCTCCACTTT
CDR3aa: CAWSIQGSSPLHF

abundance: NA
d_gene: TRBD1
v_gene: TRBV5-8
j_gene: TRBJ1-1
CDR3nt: TGTGCCAGCAGCTATGGGACAGGGGGCAGCAAGAACACTGAAGCTTTCTTT
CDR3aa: CASSYGTGGSKNTEAFF

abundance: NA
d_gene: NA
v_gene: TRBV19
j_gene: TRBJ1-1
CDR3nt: TGTGCCAGCTCGGGGGGGGCGGTGAACACTGAAGCTTTCTTT
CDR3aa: CASSGGAVNTEAFF

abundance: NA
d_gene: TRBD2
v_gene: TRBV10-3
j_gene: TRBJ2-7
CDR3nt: TGTGCCATCTCGGCGGGAGCGCACGAGCAGTACTTC
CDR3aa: CAISAGAHEQYF

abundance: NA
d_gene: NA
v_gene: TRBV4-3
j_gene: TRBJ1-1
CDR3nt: TGCGCCAGCAGCCAAGGTGTGGTGGGATACACTGAAGCTTTCTTT
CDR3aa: CASSQGVVGYTEAFF

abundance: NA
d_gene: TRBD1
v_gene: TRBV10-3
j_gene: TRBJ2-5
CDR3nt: TGTGCCATCAGTGAGTCTAGACAGGGGGCGGAGACCCAGTACTTC
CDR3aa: CAISESRQGAETQYF

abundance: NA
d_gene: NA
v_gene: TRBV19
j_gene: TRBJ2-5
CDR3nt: TGTGCCAGTAGCCGGACAGTCCAAGAGACCCAGTACTTC
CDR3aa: CASSRTVQETQYF

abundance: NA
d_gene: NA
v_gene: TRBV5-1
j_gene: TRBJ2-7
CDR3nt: TGCGCCAGCACAAATTTTGCAGGGACCTACGAGCAGTACTTC
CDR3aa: CASTNFAGTYEQYF

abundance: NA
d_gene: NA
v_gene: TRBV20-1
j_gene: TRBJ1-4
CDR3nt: TGCAGTGCTAGTGTCGCTGGGGGCGTCTCTAATGAAAAACTGTTTTTT
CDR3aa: CSASVAGGVSNEKLFF

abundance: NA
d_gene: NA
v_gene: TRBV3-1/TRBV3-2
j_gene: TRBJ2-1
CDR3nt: TGTGCCAGCAGCCAAGGATACGGCGGTGAGCAGTTCTTC
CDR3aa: CASSQGYGGEQFF

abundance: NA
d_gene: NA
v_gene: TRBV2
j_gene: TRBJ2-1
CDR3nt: TGTGCCAGCAGAGTTATGGATGAGCAGTTCTTC
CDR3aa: CASRVMDEQFF

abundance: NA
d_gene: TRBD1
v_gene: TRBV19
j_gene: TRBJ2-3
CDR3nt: TGTGCCAGTGGGGGACAGGGCTACACAGATACGCAGTATTTT
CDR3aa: CASGGQGYTDTQYF

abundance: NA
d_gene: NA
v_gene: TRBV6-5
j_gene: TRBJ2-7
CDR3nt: TGTGCCAGCAGTTACCCGCGAGTACAGGGCTACGAGCAGTACTTC
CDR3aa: CASSYPRVQGYEQYF

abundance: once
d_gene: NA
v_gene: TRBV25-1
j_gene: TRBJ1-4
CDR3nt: TGTGCCAGCAGGTCTAATGAAAAACTGTTTTTT
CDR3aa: CASRSNEKLFF

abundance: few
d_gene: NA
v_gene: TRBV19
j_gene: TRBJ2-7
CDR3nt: TGTGCCACCGGGGACACCGGGTTCTACGAGCAGTACTTC
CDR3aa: CATGDTGFYEQYF

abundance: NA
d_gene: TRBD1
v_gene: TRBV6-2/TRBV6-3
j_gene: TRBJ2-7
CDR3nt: TGTGCCAGCAGTTACTCTAAGGCGGGACAGGAACACGAGCAGTACTTC
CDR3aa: CASSYSKAGQEHEQYF

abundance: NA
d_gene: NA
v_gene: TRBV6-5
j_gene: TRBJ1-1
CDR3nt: TGTGCCAGCAGTTACCGAAACACAGGTTTGAACACTGAAGCTTTCTTT
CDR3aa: CASSYRNTGLNTEAFF

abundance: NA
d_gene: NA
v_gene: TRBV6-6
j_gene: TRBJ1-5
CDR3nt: TGTGCCAGCAGTAACGGAGGTTATAGCAATCAGCCCCAGCATTTT
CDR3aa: CASSNGGYSNQPQHF

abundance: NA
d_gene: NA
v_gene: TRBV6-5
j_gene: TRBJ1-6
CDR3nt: TGTGCCGCGAGGAGGGACGGGGGTTCACCCCTCCACTTT
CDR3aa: CAARRDGGSPLHF